The 15 T cell receptor beta chains in this list originate from one sample, sequenced in a study of T cell responses to AZD1222 COVID-19 vaccine. TCRdb's table, derived via immunoSEQ multiplex PCR, lists solely in-frame clones and lacks some. The sample has 150,000 or so clones, nearly 95% seen once. The specimen comprised peripheral blood, sampled on day 0 of AZD1222 vaccination. The receptors originated from an adult in good health.

The chain uses TRBV15 and TRBJ2-5; maybe TRBD1 (5 bases). Trimming removed 0 bases from V and 5 bases from J, with 13 bases in between. This CDR3 has 15 amino acids. Germline V gene lookup returns CDR1 LNHNV and CDR2 YYDKDF (reference sequence). The CDR3 DNA follows: TGTGCCACCAGCAGAGACCTAGGGGCCGGGGAGACCCAGTACTTC. Residues: CATSRDLGAGETQYF.

The rearrangement uses TRBV4-2 and TRBJ1-1, with 7 bases identical to TRBD1. This CDR3 region has 17 residues. J lost 4 bases, V lost 4 bases, and 15 bases had no gene match. Germline V lookup: CDR1 LGHNA, CDR2 YNFKEQ. The CDR3 DNA reads TGTGCCAGCAGCCCTACCGACAGGGACCGATGGGGCACTGAAGCTTTCTTT. It yields the protein CASSPTDRDRWGTEAFF.

The J gene is TRBJ2-1, the V gene TRBV4-2; D gene ambiguous. This CDR3 has 15 amino acids. Germline V gene lookup returns CDR1 LGHNA and CDR2 YNFKEQ. The ends were cut back, 0 bases at V and 4 bases at J, with 10 bases in the middle. CDR3 in DNA: TGTGCCAGCAGCCAAGACTGGGCGCCTTACAATGAGCAGTTCTTC. As protein: CASSQDWAPYNEQFF.

The V and J genes are TRBV28 and TRBJ1-4; 7 nucleotides align to TRBD1. The CDR3 spans 16 residues. Germline V gene data show CDR1 as MDHEN and CDR2 as SYDVKM. Trimming removed 4 bases from V and 8 bases from J; junction bases left unmatched: 13. The CDR3 region is CASSSASGGSEEKLFF. The DNA of the CDR3 is TGTGCCAGCAGTTCAGCATCAGGGGGGAGTGAGGAAAAACTGTTTTTT.

The chain joins TRBV5-5 to TRBJ2-3; D call uncertain. The CDR3 loop spans 14 amino acids. V was shortened by 2 bases and J by 5 bases, with 12 bases between the two germline ends. From germline, CDR1 is SGHKS and CDR2 YYEKEE (reference sequence). CDR3 DNA sequence: TGTGCCAGCAGCTTTGACCAGGTCGGAGATACGCAGTATTTT. Translated, it gives CASSFDQVGDTQYF.

The V call is TRBV4-2, the J call TRBJ2-7; D is unclear. This CDR3 has 17 residues. Trimming removed 0 bases at V and 0 bases at J, with 15 bases between. Germline V lookup: CDR1 LGHNA, CDR2 YNFKEQ. Here the CDR3 reads CASSQDRTRKSSYEQYF. CDR3 nucleotides: TGTGCCAGCAGCCAAGATAGGACCCGCAAGAGCTCCTACGAGCAGTACTTC.

The chain joins TRBV5-1 to TRBJ2-3; 12 bases line up with TRBD2. The V gene's germline CDR1 is SGHRS and CDR2 YFSETQ. CDR3 length equals 17 residues. J gave up 0 bases and V 0 bases, and 2 bases lay outside the gene matches. CDR3 in DNA: TGCGCCAGCAGCTTGGGGACTAGCGGGACCAGCACAGATACGCAGTATTTT. Encoded protein: CASSLGTSGTSTDTQYF.

The chain uses TRBV7-2 and TRBJ2-3, with unresolved D. The CDR3 contains 15 residues. CDR1 is SGHTA and CDR2 is FQGNSA in the germline V gene. V lost 3 bases and J lost 4, with 14 bases in between. For the CDR3, the DNA is TGTGCCAGCAGCTTCCTCGGGTTTGGCGCAGATACGCAGTATTTT. It yields the protein CASSFLGFGADTQYF.

This clone was detected only a few times. The rearrangement uses TRBV7-2 and TRBJ2-2, with D unclear. Trimming removed 5 bases from V and 1 base from J, with 14 bases in between. CDR3 length: 16 residues. Germline CDR1 reads SGHTA; CDR2 reads FQGNSA. The CDR3 coding sequence is TGTGCCAGCAGCCCCGCCTCCGGCCAGAACACCGGGGAGCTGTTTTTT. Its protein product is CASSPASGQNTGELFF.

The chain combines TRBV10-3 with TRBJ1-5; 7 bases line up with TRBD1. Trimming at V came to 5 bases and at J to 3 bases, leaving 4 bases not matched to a gene. This CDR3 is built from 14 residues. CDR1 and CDR2 from the germline V gene are ENHRY and SYGVKD. The CDR3 protein is CAISQGGANQPQHF. As DNA, the CDR3 is TGTGCCATCAGTCAGGGGGGGGCCAATCAGCCCCAGCATTTT.

Here the CDR3 reads CASSLQDRFGKKLFF. In nucleotides, the CDR3 is TGTGCCAGCAGTCTACAAGACAGGTTCGGGAAAAAACTGTTTTTT. V is TRBV2 and J is TRBJ1-4; a possible D gene is TRBD1 (6 bases). The germline V gene has CDR1 SNHLY and CDR2 FYNNEI. This CDR3 is built from 15 residues. The V end was cut by 5 bases, the J end by 9 bases, with 19 bases between. The full variable domain, with the rest looked up from reference TRBV2 and TRBJ1-4, is EPEVTQTPSHQVTQMGQEVILRCVPISNHLYFYWYRQILGQKVEFLVSFYNNEISEKSEIFDDQFSVERPDGSNFTLKIRSTKLEDSAMYFCASSLQDRFGKKLFFGSGTQLSVL.

This chain joins TRBV12-5 and TRBJ2-5; 8 bases match TRBD2. The CDR3 loop spans 14 amino acids. The V gene's germline CDR1 is LGHNT and CDR2 FRNRAP. Trimming took 6 bases from V and 4 from J; bases not matched to a gene: 7. CDR3 loop: CASGPGRGVETQYF. CDR3 DNA sequence: TGTGCTAGTGGGCCGGGGCGGGGGGTAGAGACCCAGTACTTC.

CDR3 sequence reads: CATLDTNTEAFF. DNA of the CDR3: TGTGCCACCCTAGACACGAACACTGAAGCTTTCTTT. The chain carries TRBV21-1 and TRBJ1-1. TRBV21-1 is flagged as a pseudogene. The CDR3 sequence is 12 residues long.

The chain carries TRBV5-8 and TRBJ2-3; D call uncertain. This CDR3 comprises 13 residues. Germline CDR1 reads SGHTS; CDR2 reads YDEGEE. Between the trimmed V and J ends, which lost 0 bases and 5 bases, there was a span of 7 bases. CDR3 loop: CASSLGALDTQYF. The CDR3 DNA is TGTGCCAGCAGCTTGGGGGCCTTAGATACGCAGTATTTT.

The chain is built from TRBV27 and TRBJ2-2; possibly TRBD2 for D (6 bases). The CDR3 has 15 amino acids. Trimming left V 3 bases short and J 5 bases short, with 13 bases between. The V gene's germline CDR1 is MNHEY and CDR2 SMNVEV (reference sequence). The CDR3 sequence is CASSFTGRWTGELFF. CDR3 nucleotide sequence: TGTGCCAGCAGTTTTACCGGGAGATGGACCGGGGAGCTGTTTTTT.